Detailed here is one TCR beta chain. This clone was observed once. Its antigen is not yet known. Base qualities were left out, and no much larger clone turns up one base away. TCR beta CDR3 regions were sequenced from DNA using the immunoSEQ Assay. Per the original workflow: T cell density was computed as TCR beta template counts normalized to usable DNA estimated by amplifying housekeeping genes. Richness was estimated using the preseqR package, with extrapolation to 400,000 templates for PBMC samples and to 120,000 templates for tissue samples. Clonality was taken to be one minus Pielou's evenness. Tissue-enriched TCRs were identified by differential abundance testing using productive amino-acid clonotypes, minimum total count 5 and alpha 0.1. The Jaccard Index and the Morisita Overlap Index were used to measure how much the repertoires overlapped between compartments. GLIPH grouped TCR beta CDR3s together with public tetramer-defined viral CDR3s, and a viral motif had to include at least three viral sequences and also show V-gene enrichment. The table comes from immuneACCESS by way of TCRdb, which keeps in-frame sequences with V and J called. Part of the clones is missing from these tables; in studies checked, under half for an unresolved V gene and the rest for unknown reasons. The V and J calls and clone size are taken from that table; D and trimming were inferred from the DNA. For this sample there are some 50,000 clones; around nine tenths appear just once. About a sixth of the sample lies in the top ten.

At diagnosis, peripheral blood, uninvolved tumor-adjacent lung and tumor were collected and were preserved as a mix of fresh-frozen and FFPE material. Blood samples were analyzed as peripheral blood mononuclear cells for TCR repertoire profiling. The cysteine opens and the phenylalanine closes a CDR3 of 14 amino acids. Of the read, only the CDR3 DNA is kept; its 42 bases are in frame from base 1. V is shortened by 5 bases, J by 0 bases, and the region joining them spans 13 bases. The germline V gene provides CDR1 SQVTM and CDR2 ANQGSEA. These data are taken from a study of T cells in localized non-small cell lung cancer (dated by TCRdb to 2018 to 2020). Background on the whole study: Comparing tumors with uninvolved tumor-adjacent lungs, the study looked at the T cell repertoires of 236 patients with early-stage NSCLC. The cohort was made up of roughly 250 treatment-naive NSCLC patients whose localized lung tumors had been resected. The mean age of the NSCLC patients was under 70 years, with 120 to 150 men and 100 to 110 women.

The investigation overall reported the following: Because the study design was exploratory, TCR variables were selected using unadjusted p-values without false-discovery rate correction. A median of 57 of the top 100 tumor clones were detected in paired uninvolved adjacent lung, and 28 of these tumor clones were also found among the top 100 clones of the paired uninvolved adjacent lung. Uninvolved tumor-adjacent lung showed the highest T cell clonality, higher than tumor, which suggests more focused antigenic responses in the uninvolved tumor-adjacent lung. Because multi-region tumor sequencing was not done, intratumor heterogeneity could not be ruled out. Longer overall survival was associated with higher blood T cell density, whereas shorter survival was associated with higher adjacent-lung clonality.

The clonotype was recovered from a female donor with stage II lung adenocarcinoma. This specimen was PBMCs, taken before any cancer treatment. The chain was built from TRBV29-1 and TRBJ1-2, and possibly TRBD1, on 5 matching bases. The CDR3 reads CSVLLTATNYGYTF. The DNA is TGCAGCGTTCTTTTGACAGCTACTAACTATGGCTACACCTTC.